This is a list of T cell receptor beta chains from one sample in a study of blood T cell repertoires in COVID-19. Clones were read by immunoSEQ multiplex PCR, and TCRdb kept only the in-frame ones, dropping some. The data contain roughly 200,000 clones, around 83% of them singletons. Input material: peripheral blood. The receptors come from a woman in her forties or fifties with COVID-19, enrolled during active disease. CDR3s include the opening cysteine and the closing phenylalanine or tryptophan. Fields, in order: V gene, CDR3 length, J gene, CDR3 protein.

TRBV7-8,16,TRBJ1-1,CASSLVGDRKNTEAFF
TRBV20-1,17,TRBJ1-6,CSASVRQDISYNSPLHF
TRBV19,13,TRBJ1-1,CASSIGAYTEAFF
TRBV14,22,TRBJ2-6,CASSQDGSGGGNSWYGANVLTF
TRBV29-1,11,TRBJ2-5,CSAGGGGGQYF
TRBV30,13,TRBJ1-2,CALTGQVFYGYTF
TRBV2,17,TRBJ2-6,CASRRDRTLSGANVLTF
TRBV6-1,20,TRBJ2-4,CASSAPLRDSYKIAKNIQYF
TRBV3-1/TRBV3-2,18,TRBJ2-6,CASSIRRSGPKGANVLTF
TRBV7-2,16,TRBJ2-3,CASSPGLAGRTDTQYF
TRBV24-1,16,TRBJ2-7,CATSSSTSGGVDEQYF
TRBV28,14,TRBJ1-2,CASSFGTGVRGYTF
TRBV7-3,13,TRBJ2-7,CASSLGQGGQQYF
TRBV7-2,18,TRBJ2-1,CASSLGQGGLLDYNEQFF
TRBV5-1,14,TRBJ1-1,CASSVDRVGTEAFF
TRBV29-1,14,TRBJ2-3,CSVGPGQRTDTQYF
TRBV19,12,TRBJ1-2,CASSIGPSGYTF
TRBV2,13,TRBJ2-5,CASSESYGGTQYF
TRBV19,13,TRBJ2-1,CASSTGLHDEQFF
TRBV3-1/TRBV3-2,16,TRBJ1-5,CASSLGLDSLNQPQHF
TRBV5-1,14,TRBJ1-1,CASSLEAGNTEAFF
TRBV24-1,13,TRBJ1-1,CATSEPGTAEAFF
TRBV4-1,20,TRBJ2-3,CASSQEGFTSGGASTDTQYF
TRBV6-5,13,TRBJ2-5,CASSRTFQETQYF
TRBV7-8,17,TRBJ2-3,CASSPLGLSTSTDTQYF
TRBV7-2,16,TRBJ2-5,CASSPAQGALGETQYF
TRBV2,14,TRBJ2-5,CASKEAVIQETQYF
TRBV4-3,16,TRBJ2-1,CASSQDLAGGYNEQFF